The source of this T cell receptor beta chain is a study of blood T cells in healthy people across ages. Study-level information: Per two T cells, about one barcoded beta molecule was captured through template switching.

PCR was performed a second time for about 6 to 12 cycles using a sample-barcoded 5' primer and a J-beta primer mix. One entry per CDR3 protein results from TCRdb running MiXCR on the 5' RACE reads. The repertoire holds over 950,000 distinct CDR3 sequences, with roughly two fifths as singletons. The V end was cut by 5 bases, the J end by 2 bases, with 12 bases between. CDR3 size: 14 residues. Per germline, CDR1 MDHEN and CDR2 SYDVKM. Study-wide results and limits: The long-lived group displayed more naive CD4+ cells, plus higher diversity, than the aged donors did. Diversity estimates from one million T cells were considered underestimates.

In regard to this clonotype: Antigen unknown.

The sequencing sample was made of blood. The chain links TRBV28 to TRBJ1-2, with D hard to call. The source of this sequence is a young man in good health. Here the CDR3 DNA reads TGTGCCAGCAGTGCTCCGGCCAGGAACTATGGCTACACCTTC. Amino acid sequence: CASSAPARNYGYTF.